This T cell receptor beta chain was found in a study of shared clonotypes between healthy human individuals. Germline lookup yields CDR1 SNHLY and CDR2 FYNNEI. The CDR3 has 14 residues. V lost 2 bases, J lost 0 bases, and 7 bases lay in between. A note on this clone: Antigen specificity is unknown. The sample contains more than one DNA sequence encoding this CDR3.

Each PCR replicate from the sorted subsets contained approximately 0.2 ug DNA, which is some 32,000 T cell genomes. This table comes from immunoSEQ multiplex PCR, and its TCRdb copy is limited to in-frame clones, with some not included. The sample consists of 550,000 to 800,000 clones, about 74% of them appearing once. Study-wide points: When compared with the clonotypes that were shared by all four sorted-subset donors, the non-shared clonotypes turned out to have lower generation probabilities.

Specimen: memory CD4+ T cells sorted from blood. Subset indicated: CD45RA-negative fraction. This clonotype originated in a woman aged 25-40 years in good health. The chain is built from TRBV2 and TRBJ1-2, with no clear D. In DNA form, the CDR3 reads TGTGCCAGCAGTGAACGAGGGACTAACTATGGCTACACCTTC. Amino acids: CASSERGTNYGYTF.